The rows below give T cell receptor beta chains drawn from one sample of a study of CD8 T cells in ankylosing spondylitis. TCRdb recomputed calls from the 5' RACE reads with MiXCR, one row per CDR3 protein. This sample has roughly 260,000 distinct CDR3 sequences, with roughly 20% found just once. Sequencing was performed on blood, either unsorted or a sorted T cell fraction (not recorded which). Receptors originate from a male donor with ankylosing spondylitis or in good health (not recorded which). Both conserved end residues are part of each CDR3. D genes are given only for firm matches. Clone size appears in some rows only: once, few, many, or a class for an expanded clone.

few	TRBV29-1	TRBD2	TRBJ2-3	CSVDSMARAGGSTDTQYF	TGCAGCGTTGATAGTATGGCCCGAGCGGGGGGCAGCACAGATACGCAGTATTTT
few	TRBV12-3/TRBV12-4	.	TRBJ1-5	CASSLGSINQPQHF	TGTGCCAGCAGTTTAGGATCGATTAATCAGCCCCAGCATTTT
.	TRBV7-2	TRBD1	TRBJ1-4	CASSLGDRDDGKLFF	TGTGCCAGCAGCTTAGGGGACAGGGACGACGGAAAACTGTTTTTT
.	TRBV7-2	.	TRBJ1-1	CASSMYMNTEAFF	TGTGCCAGCAGCATGTATATGAACACTGAAGCTTTCTTT
few	TRBV5-1	.	TRBJ2-3	CASSLDPGDTQYF	TGCGCCAGCAGCTTGGACCCCGGGGATACGCAGTATTTT
.	TRBV20-1	.	TRBJ1-5	CSAPPLGGRPDQPQHF	TGCAGTGCCCCCCCACTAGGGGGGAGGCCAGATCAGCCCCAGCATTTT
many	TRBV12-3/TRBV12-4	TRBD1	TRBJ1-5	CASSLRQGVGQPQHF	TGTGCCAGCAGTTTGAGACAGGGGGTGGGGCAGCCCCAGCATTTT
once	TRBV6-1	TRBD1	TRBJ1-5	CASSQTGAAHSNQPQHF	TGTGCCAGCAGCCAGACAGGGGCGGCTCATAGCAATCAGCCCCAGCATTTT
.	TRBV12-3/TRBV12-4	.	TRBJ1-1	CASSLGIQAFF	TGTGCCAGCAGCCTGGGTATTCAAGCTTTCTTT
few	TRBV7-8	.	TRBJ2-1	CASSYARGPNNEQFF	TGTGCCAGCAGCTACGCCCGGGGCCCAAACAATGAGCAGTTCTTC
few	TRBV18	.	TRBJ1-1	CASSPRGGGVTEAFF	TGTGCCAGCTCACCCCGTGGGGGTGGGGTCACTGAAGCTTTCTTT
.	TRBV28	TRBD1	TRBJ2-1	CASRDRGSYNEQFF	TGTGCCAGCAGGGACAGGGGTTCCTACAATGAGCAGTTCTTC
.	TRBV11-2	.	TRBJ2-1	CASSLQAQGWSEQFF	TGTGCCAGCAGCCTACAAGCACAGGGTTGGAGTGAGCAGTTCTTC
.	TRBV20-1	TRBD1	TRBJ1-2	CSSQTGSYGYTF	TGCAGTTCCCAGACAGGGTCCTATGGCTACACCTTC
few	TRBV5-1	TRBD2	TRBJ2-2	CASSPGLAGVNTGELFF	TGCGCCAGCAGCCCCGGACTAGCGGGGGTGAACACCGGGGAGCTGTTTTTT
.	TRBV3-1	TRBD2	TRBJ2-1	CASSNSGGVNNEQFF	TGTGCCAGCAGCAATAGCGGGGGGGTGAACAATGAGCAGTTCTTC
.	TRBV20-1	.	TRBJ1-1	CSASAYPLGTEAFF	TGCAGTGCTAGCGCCTATCCGCTTGGCACTGAAGCTTTCTTT
.	TRBV27	TRBD1	TRBJ2-1	CASSLPPTGNNEQFF	TGTGCCAGCAGTTTACCCCCGACAGGGAACAATGAGCAGTTCTTC
.	TRBV6-1	.	TRBJ2-5	CASSEVGTQETQYF	TGTGCCAGCAGTGAAGTCGGAACACAAGAGACCCAGTACTTC
few	TRBV9	TRBD2	TRBJ2-3	CASSVAGGASTDTQYF	TGTGCCAGCAGCGTAGCCGGGGGGGCTAGCACAGATACGCAGTATTTT
.	TRBV9	.	TRBJ1-5	CASSVVILSCNQPQHF	TGTGCCAGCAGCGTGGTAATATTGAGTTGCAATCAGCCCCAGCATTTT
.	TRBV29-1	TRBD2	TRBJ2-2	CSAGTSGTGELFF	TGCAGCGCTGGGACTAGCGGCACCGGGGAGCTGTTTTTT
.	TRBV15	.	TRBJ2-1	CATSRDLGASGEQFF	TGTGCCACCAGCAGAGATCTAGGGGCTTCGGGTGAGCAGTTCTTC
many	TRBV28	TRBD1	TRBJ1-5	CASSQDGTGNQPQHF	TGTGCCAGCAGTCAAGACGGGACAGGCAATCAGCCCCAGCATTTT
many	TRBV28	.	TRBJ1-1	CASSRAGRTNTEAFF	TGTGCCAGCAGCCGGGCAGGCAGAACAAACACTGAAGCTTTCTTT
few	TRBV30	TRBD1	TRBJ2-1	CAWSEDRDNEQFF	TGTGCCTGGAGTGAGGACAGGGATAATGAGCAGTTCTTC
.	TRBV6-5	.	TRBJ1-5	CASSSSPGPKNQPQHF	TGTGCCAGCAGTTCATCGCCCGGGCCCAAGAATCAGCCCCAGCATTTT
few	TRBV6-2/TRBV6-3	TRBD1	TRBJ1-2	CASSYSTGGSSGYTF	TGTGCCAGCAGTTACTCGACAGGGGGAAGTTCTGGCTACACCTTC
.	TRBV3-1	TRBD1	TRBJ1-2	CASSPRDRVAGYTF	TGTGCCAGCAGCCCCCGGGACAGGGTTGCTGGCTACACCTTC
.	TRBV12-3/TRBV12-4	.	TRBJ2-1	CASSLGRTGEQFF	TGTGCCAGCAGTTTAGGAAGGACCGGGGAGCAGTTCTTC
many	TRBV20-1	TRBD2	TRBJ2-1	CSARMGGNEQFF	TGCAGTGCTAGAATGGGGGGGAATGAGCAGTTCTTC
.	TRBV20-1	.	TRBJ2-5	CSAPTHQETQYF	TGCAGTGCCCCGACTCATCAAGAGACCCAGTACTTC